These 12 T cell receptor beta chains were sequenced from one sample in a study of shared clonotypes between healthy human individuals. Profiling relied on immunoSEQ multiplex PCR, and the TCRdb table lists in-frame clones only, not all of them. The table lists around 980,000 clones, 78% of them singletons. Sequencing was carried out using memory CD4+ T cells from PBMCs. Specified subset: CD45RA-negative fraction. The receptors were gathered from a man between 18 and 35 years old in good health. Some clones in this sample may be carry-over from other donors' samples.

For the CDR3, the DNA is TGTGCCAGCAGCGGTATGACCGGGTACCAAGAGACCCAGTACTTC. Translating gives CASSGMTGYQETQYF. This chain connects TRBV11-2 to TRBJ2-5, with D unclear. Germline assignment: CDR1 SGHAT and CDR2 FQNNGV. This CDR3 is 15 amino acids long. V was pared by 5 bases and J by 0 bases, with 13 bases between.

The CDR3 loop is CASSLLIYYTF. CDR3 nucleotides: TGTGCCAGCAGTCTCTTGATTTATTACACCTTC. This rearrangement joins TRBV6-6 to TRBJ1-2; D is uncertain. Per the germline V gene, CDR1 is MNHNY and CDR2 is SVGAGI (reference sequence). The CDR3 is 11 residues long. V lost 5 bases to trimming and J lost 11 bases, with 12 bases between them.

The chain carries TRBV9 and TRBJ2-7; D is perhaps TRBD1 (5 bases). CDR1 is SGDLS, CDR2 YYNGEE, per germline. The V and J ends lost 3 bases and 7 bases respectively, with 23 bases between them. The CDR3 totals 16 residues. CDR3 loop: CASSAYSGALDEEQYF. The CDR3 bases are TGTGCCAGCAGCGCCTATAGTGGGGCTCTCGATGAGGAGCAGTACTTC.

V usage is TRBV27 and J usage is TRBJ2-1, with 10 bases identical to TRBD2. The CDR3 contains 17 residues. Losses at the gene ends were 4 bases for V and 8 bases for J; bases not matched to a gene: 14. Germline V gene data show CDR1 as MNHEY and CDR2 as SMNVEV (reference sequence). CDR3 coding DNA: TGTGCCAGCAGTTCCCTCCTAGGGGTAGCGGGAGGATATGAGCAGTTCTTC. As protein: CASSSLLGVAGGYEQFF.

The J gene is TRBJ1-1, the V gene TRBV7-3; D unclear. The CDR3 is 15 amino acids. Germline CDR1 and CDR2: SGHTA and FQGTGA. Trimming left V 2 bases short and J 2 bases short, with 12 bases between. The CDR3 DNA reads TGTGCCAGCAGCTTAGTGAGAGCCCCTAACACTGAAGCTTTCTTT. Residues: CASSLVRAPNTEAFF.

In the case of this clone: One junction end does not reproduce the germline sequence, and a read error may be involved. The rearrangement uses TRBV5-1 and TRBJ2-1; D may be TRBD1 (5 bases). Per germline, CDR1 SGHRS and CDR2 YFSETQ. CDR3 length equals 12 residues. CDR3 sequence: CASSLGYAGLLF. The CDR3 region has the DNA TGCGCCAGCAGCTTAGGATACGCAGGGCTCCTCTTC.

The rearrangement uses TRBV9 and TRBJ2-7; 9 nucleotides match TRBD1. The junction had 7 bases not matched to a gene; V was cut back by 0 bases and J by 9 bases. The CDR3 is 14 amino acids. Germline V gene lookup returns CDR1 SGDLS and CDR2 YYNGEE. The CDR3 region has the DNA TGTGCCAGCAGCGTAGGGGGGACAGGGACGTGGCAGTACTTC. Its protein product is CASSVGGTGTWQYF.

This clone has at least ten counts. This rearrangement joins TRBV27 to TRBJ1-5; D gene uncertain. The ends were cut back, 5 bases at V and 0 bases at J, with 11 bases in the middle. The CDR3 consists of 15 residues. Germline V gene data show CDR1 as MNHEY and CDR2 as SMNVEV (reference sequence). CDR3 DNA sequence: TGTGCCAGCAGTGCAAGGGCCTATAGCAATCAGCCCCAGCATTTT. Encoded protein: CASSARAYSNQPQHF.

The table lists this clone with a count of one. This chain uses TRBV7-9 with TRBJ1-1; D call uncertain. CDR3 length: 15 residues. Per germline, CDR1 SEHNR and CDR2 FQNEAQ (reference sequence). V dropped 5 bases and J dropped 8 bases, with 21 bases sitting between them. The DNA for the CDR3 is TGTGCCAGCAGCGCTCATTCGTTGGGGTTGTCGGAAGCTTTCTTT. As protein: CASSAHSLGLSEAFF.

In the case of this clone: A read error may produce the germline difference seen at one junction end. The genes are TRBV10-2 and TRBJ2-2; D call uncertain. The germline gives CDR1 WSHSY, CDR2 SAAADI. This CDR3 has 13 residues. The CDR3 is CASREWNTGELFF. The CDR3 bases are TGCGCCAGCAGGGAGTGGAACACCGGGGAGCTGTTTTTT.

The rearrangement joins TRBV5-4 to TRBJ1-1; unclear D gene. Per the germline V gene, CDR1 is SGHNT and CDR2 is YYREEE (reference sequence). The CDR3 extends over 11 amino acids. The germline V and J ends were trimmed by 4 bases and 7 bases, with 8 bases remaining between them. The CDR3 nucleotides are TGTGCCAGCAGCCGTTCGGGTGAAGCTTTCTTT. Its protein is CASSRSGEAFF.

This rearrangement joins TRBV9 to TRBJ1-3; D gene ambiguous. V was pared by 3 bases and J by 2 bases, with 6 bases between. Germline CDR1 reads SGDLS; CDR2 reads YYNGEE. The CDR3 has 13 residues. Here the CDR3 reads CASSASTGNTIYF. DNA for the CDR3: TGTGCCAGCAGCGCCTCAACTGGAAACACCATATATTTT. The entire variable domain, with the rest obtained from reference TRBV9 and TRBJ1-3, is as follows: DSGVTQTPKHLITATGQRVTLRCSPRSGDLSVYWYQQSLDQGLQFLIQYYNGEERAKGNILERFSAQQFPDLHSELNLSSLELGDSALYFCASSASTGNTIYFGEGSWLTVV.